The rows below give T cell receptor beta chains drawn from one sample of a study of response to subunit inactivated influenza vaccine. MiXCR, applied by TCRdb to the RT-PCR reads, yields one record per CDR3 protein. Among roughly 670,000 distinct CDR3 sequences listed, approximately 15% were seen once. This sample comprised PBMCs from blood, obtained around 15 days before vaccination. The receptors derive from a man in his fifties or sixties who received an inactivated influenza vaccine. The CDR3 runs from the conserved cysteine through the conserved F or W. The D gene is left open where the match is weak. Only some rows state a clone size, as once, few, many or a class for expanded clones.

CDR3: CSVEDDRSGSVRETQYF
D: TRBD2
V: TRBV29-1
size: few
J: TRBJ2-5

CDR3: CASSLSRGGLAGELFF
D: TRBD2
V: TRBV11-2
size: few
J: TRBJ2-2

CDR3: CASSFFPNYGYTF
D: .
V: TRBV12-3/TRBV12-4
size: few
J: TRBJ1-2

CDR3: CASRVDRVSYEQYF
D: .
V: TRBV27
size: .
J: TRBJ2-7

CDR3: CASSFTGRNSPLHF
D: .
V: TRBV5-1
size: many
J: TRBJ1-6

CDR3: CASRPLGTSYEQYF
D: .
V: TRBV27
size: many
J: TRBJ2-7

CDR3: CASSASSSGSWETQYF
D: TRBD2
V: TRBV9
size: .
J: TRBJ2-5

CDR3: CASSAAIPNEQFF
D: .
V: TRBV9
size: few
J: TRBJ2-1

CDR3: CASSAPTGTAYEQYF
D: TRBD1
V: TRBV25-1
size: few
J: TRBJ2-7

CDR3: CASSRGEWTGELFF
D: .
V: TRBV7-3
size: few
J: TRBJ2-2

CDR3: CASRGPGGGEQYF
D: .
V: TRBV28
size: .
J: TRBJ2-7

CDR3: CASSERLIMNTEAFF
D: .
V: TRBV2
size: few
J: TRBJ1-1

CDR3: CSASHRGGEAFF
D: TRBD1
V: TRBV20-1
size: few
J: TRBJ1-1

CDR3: CASSGWRDYNEQFF
D: .
V: TRBV2
size: few
J: TRBJ2-1

CDR3: CSARGYNYRNTEAFF
D: .
V: TRBV20-1
size: .
J: TRBJ1-1

CDR3: CASSPTSGMGGQFF
D: TRBD2
V: TRBV6-1
size: .
J: TRBJ2-1

CDR3: CASSTLGGGELFF
D: .
V: TRBV19
size: .
J: TRBJ2-2

CDR3: CASGSTGQTNTGELFF
D: TRBD1
V: TRBV12-5
size: .
J: TRBJ2-2

CDR3: CASTPGQAYYGYTF
D: TRBD1
V: TRBV12-3/TRBV12-4
size: few
J: TRBJ1-2

CDR3: CASSLQTGSTGELFF
D: TRBD1
V: TRBV7-2
size: .
J: TRBJ2-2

CDR3: CSVLAGRGGELFF
D: TRBD2
V: TRBV29-1
size: few
J: TRBJ2-2

CDR3: CASSQESRVSYNEQFF
D: .
V: TRBV4-2
size: .
J: TRBJ2-1

CDR3: CASSPRGVGTDTQYF
D: .
V: TRBV12-3/TRBV12-4
size: .
J: TRBJ2-3

CDR3: CASSSTGIQFF
D: .
V: TRBV27
size: many
J: TRBJ2-1

CDR3: CASSLRYGEAFF
D: .
V: TRBV7-2
size: .
J: TRBJ1-1

CDR3: CASSDNTGFEQYF
D: .
V: TRBV6-1
size: .
J: TRBJ2-7

CDR3: CASSLLATRETQYF
D: .
V: TRBV12-3/TRBV12-4
size: many
J: TRBJ2-5

CDR3: CASSPRQYEQYF
D: .
V: TRBV28
size: few
J: TRBJ2-7

CDR3: CASSLVYGFTDTQYF
D: .
V: TRBV7-9
size: .
J: TRBJ2-3